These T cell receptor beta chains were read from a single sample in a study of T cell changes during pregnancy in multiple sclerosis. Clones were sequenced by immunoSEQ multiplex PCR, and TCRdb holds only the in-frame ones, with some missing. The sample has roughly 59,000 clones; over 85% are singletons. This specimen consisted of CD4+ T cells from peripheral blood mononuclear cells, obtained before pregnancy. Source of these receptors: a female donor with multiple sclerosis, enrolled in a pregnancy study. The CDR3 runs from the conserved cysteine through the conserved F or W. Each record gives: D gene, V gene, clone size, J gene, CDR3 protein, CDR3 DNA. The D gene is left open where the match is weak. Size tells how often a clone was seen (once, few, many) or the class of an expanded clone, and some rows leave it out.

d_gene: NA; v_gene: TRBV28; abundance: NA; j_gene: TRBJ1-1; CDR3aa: CASSPMGANTEAFF; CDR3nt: TGTGCCAGCAGCCCCATGGGGGCGAACACTGAAGCTTTCTTT
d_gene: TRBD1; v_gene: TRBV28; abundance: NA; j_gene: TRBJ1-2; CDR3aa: CASSLGTVNYGYTF; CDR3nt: TGTGCCAGCAGTCTCGGGACAGTGAACTATGGCTACACCTTC
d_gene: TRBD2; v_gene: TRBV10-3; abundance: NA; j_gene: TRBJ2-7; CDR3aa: CAISEQASGSEQYF; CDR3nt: TGTGCCATCAGTGAACAGGCTAGCGGGAGCGAGCAGTACTTC
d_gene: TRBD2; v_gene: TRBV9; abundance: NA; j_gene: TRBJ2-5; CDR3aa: CASSVGLAGLETQYF; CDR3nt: TGTGCCAGCAGCGTGGGACTAGCGGGATTAGAGACCCAGTACTTC
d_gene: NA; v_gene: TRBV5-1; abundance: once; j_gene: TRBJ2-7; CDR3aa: CASSPRTQAQNYEQYF; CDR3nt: TGCGCCAGCAGCCCACGCACACAGGCCCAAAACTACGAGCAGTACTTC
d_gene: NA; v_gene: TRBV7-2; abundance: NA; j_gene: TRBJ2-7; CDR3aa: CASSLGTSPPSEQYF; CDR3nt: TGTGCCAGCAGCTTAGGTACATCTCCTCCCTCCGAGCAGTACTTC
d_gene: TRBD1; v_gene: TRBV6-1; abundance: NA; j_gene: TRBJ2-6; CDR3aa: CASSVNPPGQGSGANVLTF; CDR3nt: TGTGCCAGCAGTGTAAATCCCCCGGGACAGGGTTCTGGGGCCAACGTCCTGACTTTC
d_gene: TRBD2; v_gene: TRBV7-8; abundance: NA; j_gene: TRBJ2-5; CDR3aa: CASSLRTSGEPPETQYF; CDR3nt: TGTGCCAGCAGCCTCCGGACTAGCGGGGAACCGCCAGAGACCCAGTACTTC
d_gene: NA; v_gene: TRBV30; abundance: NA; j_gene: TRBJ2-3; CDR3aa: CAWDVGGMGDTQYF; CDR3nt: TGTGCCTGGGACGTGGGCGGGATGGGAGATACGCAGTATTTT
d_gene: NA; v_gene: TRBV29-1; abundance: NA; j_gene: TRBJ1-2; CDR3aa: CSVELLSGYTF; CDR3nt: TGCAGCGTTGAATTGCTATCGGGCTACACCTTC
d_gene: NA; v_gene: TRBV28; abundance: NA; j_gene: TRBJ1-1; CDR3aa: CASNAGSHTEAFF; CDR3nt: TGTGCCAGCAATGCAGGGTCTCACACTGAAGCTTTCTTT
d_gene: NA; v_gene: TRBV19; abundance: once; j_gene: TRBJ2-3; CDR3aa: CASSIRVTTDTQYF; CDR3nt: TGTGCCAGTAGTATCAGGGTAACCACAGATACGCAGTATTTT
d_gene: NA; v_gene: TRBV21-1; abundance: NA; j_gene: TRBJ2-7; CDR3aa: CASSKGLKGERYF; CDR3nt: TGTGCCAGCAGCAAGGGCCTTAAGGGGGAGAGGTACTTC
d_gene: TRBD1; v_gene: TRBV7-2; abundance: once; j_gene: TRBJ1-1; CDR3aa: CASRDPVGTGAFSNTEAFF; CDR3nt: TGTGCCAGCAGGGATCCGGTCGGGACAGGGGCCTTTTCGAACACTGAAGCTTTCTTT
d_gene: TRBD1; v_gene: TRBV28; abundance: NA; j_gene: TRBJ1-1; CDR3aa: CASTGGRGTEAFF; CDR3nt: TGTGCCAGCACAGGGGGCAGGGGCACTGAAGCTTTCTTT
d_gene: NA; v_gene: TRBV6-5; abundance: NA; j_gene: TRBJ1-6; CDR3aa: CASSYGQYNSPLHF; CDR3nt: TGTGCCAGCAGTTACGGGCAGTATAATTCACCCCTCCACTTT
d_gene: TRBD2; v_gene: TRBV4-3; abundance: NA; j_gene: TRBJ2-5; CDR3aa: CASSQSAAGAGETQYF; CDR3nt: TGCGCCAGCAGCCAATCGGCGGCGGGAGCGGGAGAGACCCAGTACTTC
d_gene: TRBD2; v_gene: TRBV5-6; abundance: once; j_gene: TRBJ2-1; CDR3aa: CASSRTGLGGNEQFF; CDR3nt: TGTGCCAGCAGCAGAACGGGACTAGGGGGCAATGAGCAGTTCTTC
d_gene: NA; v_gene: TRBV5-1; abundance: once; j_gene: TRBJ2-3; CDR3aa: CASSYLAESTDTQYF; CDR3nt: TGCGCCAGCAGCTACTTAGCGGAGAGCACAGATACGCAGTATTTT
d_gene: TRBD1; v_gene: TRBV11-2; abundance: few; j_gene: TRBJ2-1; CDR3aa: CASSLQRMGQGLTEQFF; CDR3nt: TGTGCCAGCAGCTTACAGCGAATGGGACAGGGACTGACTGAGCAGTTCTTC
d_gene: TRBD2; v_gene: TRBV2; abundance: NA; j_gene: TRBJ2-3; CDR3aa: CASSTGTSGSTDTQYF; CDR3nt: TGTGCCAGCAGTACGGGGACTAGCGGGAGTACAGATACGCAGTATTTT
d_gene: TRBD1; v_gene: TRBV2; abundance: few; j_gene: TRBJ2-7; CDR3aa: CASMIAGTGYEQYF; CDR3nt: TGTGCCAGCATGATAGCCGGGACAGGGTACGAGCAGTACTTC
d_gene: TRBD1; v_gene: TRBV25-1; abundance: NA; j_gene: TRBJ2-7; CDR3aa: CASRASGTAYEQYF; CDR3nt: TGTGCCAGCAGAGCGTCCGGGACAGCCTACGAGCAGTACTTC
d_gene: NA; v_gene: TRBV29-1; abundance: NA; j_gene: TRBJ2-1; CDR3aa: CSVFGGEDSYNEQFF; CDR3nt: TGCAGCGTTTTCGGAGGGGAGGACTCCTACAATGAGCAGTTCTTC
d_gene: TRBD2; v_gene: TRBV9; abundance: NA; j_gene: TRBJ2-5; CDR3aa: CASSVASGGTQETQYF; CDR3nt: TGTGCCAGCAGCGTAGCTTCGGGGGGGACCCAAGAGACCCAGTACTTC
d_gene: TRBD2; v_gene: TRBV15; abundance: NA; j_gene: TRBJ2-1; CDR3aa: CATSREGLAGNEQFF; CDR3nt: TGTGCCACCAGCAGAGAGGGACTAGCGGGAAATGAGCAGTTCTTC
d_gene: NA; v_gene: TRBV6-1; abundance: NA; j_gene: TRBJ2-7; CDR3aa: CASSDVGAPSYEQYF; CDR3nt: TGTGCCAGCAGTGACGTGGGGGCTCCATCGTACGAGCAGTACTTC
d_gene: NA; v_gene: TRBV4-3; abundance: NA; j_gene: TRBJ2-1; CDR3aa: CASSQDLTNPIEGQFF; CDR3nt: TGCGCCAGCAGCCAAGATCTGACTAACCCAATCGAGGGGCAGTTCTTC
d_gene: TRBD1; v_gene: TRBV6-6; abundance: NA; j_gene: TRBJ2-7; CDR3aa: CASKRQGAVDEQYF; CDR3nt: TGTGCCAGCAAAAGACAGGGGGCAGTTGACGAGCAGTACTTC
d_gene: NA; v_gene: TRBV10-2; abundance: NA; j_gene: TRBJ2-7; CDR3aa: CASSDSPPPAASYEQYF; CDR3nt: TGCGCCAGCAGCGACTCACCCCCCCCAGCGGCCTCCTACGAGCAGTACTTC
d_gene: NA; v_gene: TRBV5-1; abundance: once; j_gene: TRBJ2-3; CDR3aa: CASRWAGLGGADTQYF; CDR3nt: TGCGCCAGCCGCTGGGCAGGGTTAGGAGGGGCAGATACGCAGTATTTT
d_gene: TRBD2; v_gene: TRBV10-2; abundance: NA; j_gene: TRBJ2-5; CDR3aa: CASPIRTSGETQYF; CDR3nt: TGCGCCAGTCCCATTCGGACTAGCGGAGAGACCCAGTACTTC
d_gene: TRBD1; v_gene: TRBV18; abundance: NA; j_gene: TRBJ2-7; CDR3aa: CASSPLGTGGYEQYF; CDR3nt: TGTGCCAGCTCACCCCTGGGGACAGGGGGCTACGAGCAGTACTTC
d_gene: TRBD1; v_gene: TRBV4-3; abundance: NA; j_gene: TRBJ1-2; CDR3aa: CASSPPGQTLYGYTF; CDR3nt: TGCGCCAGCAGCCCACCGGGACAGACACTATATGGCTACACCTTC
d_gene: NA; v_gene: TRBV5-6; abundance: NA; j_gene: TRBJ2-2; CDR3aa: CASSLMGGGDTGELFF; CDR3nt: TGTGCCAGCAGCTTGATGGGCGGAGGGGACACCGGGGAGCTGTTTTTT
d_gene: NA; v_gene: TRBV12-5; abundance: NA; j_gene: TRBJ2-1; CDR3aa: CASGHPVDEQFF; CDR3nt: TGTGCTAGTGGCCATCCGGTTGATGAGCAGTTCTTC
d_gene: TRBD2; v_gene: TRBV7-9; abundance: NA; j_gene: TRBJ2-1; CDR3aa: CASSLAGGRRNEQFF; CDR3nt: TGTGCCAGCAGCTTAGCGGGGGGGAGGAGGAATGAGCAGTTCTTC
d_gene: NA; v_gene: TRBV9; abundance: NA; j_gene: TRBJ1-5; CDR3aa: CASSVDPGQPQHF; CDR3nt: TGTGCCAGCAGCGTAGATCCCGGTCAGCCCCAGCATTTT
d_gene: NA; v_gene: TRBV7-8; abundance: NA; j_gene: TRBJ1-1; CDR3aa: CASSLGSFRNTEAFF; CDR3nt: TGTGCCAGCAGCTTAGGTTCGTTTAGGAACACTGAAGCTTTCTTT
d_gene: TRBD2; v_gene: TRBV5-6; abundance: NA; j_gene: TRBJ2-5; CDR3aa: CASSLAGGGTETQYF; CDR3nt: TGTGCCAGCAGCTTAGCGGGAGGAGGAACAGAGACCCAGTACTTC
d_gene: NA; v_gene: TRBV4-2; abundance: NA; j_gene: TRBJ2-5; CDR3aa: CASSRRGQETQYF; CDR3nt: TGTGCCAGCAGCCGGAGGGGTCAAGAGACCCAGTACTTC
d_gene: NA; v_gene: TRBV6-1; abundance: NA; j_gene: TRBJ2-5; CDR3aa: CASSALIGVTQETQYF; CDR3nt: TGTGCCAGCAGTGCCTTAATCGGGGTTACGCAAGAGACCCAGTACTTC
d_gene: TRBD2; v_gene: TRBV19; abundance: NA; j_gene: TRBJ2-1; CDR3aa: CATQSGRAIYNEQFF; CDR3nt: TGTGCCACCCAAAGCGGGAGGGCAATCTACAATGAGCAGTTCTTC
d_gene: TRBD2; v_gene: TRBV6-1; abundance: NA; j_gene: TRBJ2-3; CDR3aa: CASEAGGDADTQYF; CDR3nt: TGTGCCAGCGAAGCGGGAGGGGACGCAGATACGCAGTATTTT
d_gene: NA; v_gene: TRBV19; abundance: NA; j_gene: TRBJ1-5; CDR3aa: CASSRGGSYSNQPQHF; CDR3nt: TGTGCCAGTAGCCGAGGTGGCAGTTATAGCAATCAGCCCCAGCATTTT
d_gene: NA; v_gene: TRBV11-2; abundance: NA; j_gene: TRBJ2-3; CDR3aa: CASSLDGGDTDTQYF; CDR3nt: TGTGCCAGCAGCTTAGACGGAGGGGACACAGATACGCAGTATTTT
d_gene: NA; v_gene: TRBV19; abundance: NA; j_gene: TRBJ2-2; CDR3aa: CASSIASIRNTGELFF; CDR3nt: TGTGCCAGTAGTATTGCTTCTATAAGGAACACCGGGGAGCTGTTTTTT
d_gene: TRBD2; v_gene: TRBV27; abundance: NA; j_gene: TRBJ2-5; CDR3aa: CASSSRTSGFKETQYF; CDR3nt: TGTGCCAGCAGTTCCCGGACTAGCGGGTTCAAAGAGACCCAGTACTTC